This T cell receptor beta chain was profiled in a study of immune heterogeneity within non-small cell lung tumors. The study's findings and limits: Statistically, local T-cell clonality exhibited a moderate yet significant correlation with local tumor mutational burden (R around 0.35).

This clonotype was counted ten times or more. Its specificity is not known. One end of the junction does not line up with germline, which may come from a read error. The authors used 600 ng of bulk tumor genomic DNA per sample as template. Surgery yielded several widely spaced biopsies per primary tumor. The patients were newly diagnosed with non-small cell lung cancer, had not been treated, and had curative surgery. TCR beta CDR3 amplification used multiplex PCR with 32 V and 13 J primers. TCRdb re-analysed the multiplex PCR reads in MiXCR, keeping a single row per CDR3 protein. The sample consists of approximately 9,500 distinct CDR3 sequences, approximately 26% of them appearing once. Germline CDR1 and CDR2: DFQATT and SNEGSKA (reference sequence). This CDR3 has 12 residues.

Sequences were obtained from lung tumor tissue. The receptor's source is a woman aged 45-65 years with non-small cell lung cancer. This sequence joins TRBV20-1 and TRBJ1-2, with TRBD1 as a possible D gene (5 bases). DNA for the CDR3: TGCAGTGCGAGAGGGGCTAACTATGGCTACACCTTC. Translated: CSARGANYGYTF.